This paragraph covers one T cell receptor (beta chain) sequence. Its cognate antigen is unknown. These data belong to a study of glioma-infiltrating T cells after dendritic cell vaccination. General observations from the study: Estimated pretreatment TIL content predicted outcome after dendritic cell vaccination.

Germline-derived CDR1 and CDR2 are MNHNS and SASEGT. The CDR3 extends over 14 amino acids. V dropped 1 base and J dropped 7 bases, with 11 bases sitting between them. Primers: 60 V beta forward and 13 J beta reverse. Clones were sequenced by immunoSEQ multiplex PCR, and TCRdb holds only the in-frame ones, with some missing. This table has 65,000 to 90,000 clones, approximately 80% appearing once. This sample comprised blood, obtained before dendritic cell vaccination. The TCR was taken from a human donor with glioblastoma. The chain employs TRBV6-1 and TRBJ2-1; the D is unclear. The DNA of the CDR3 is TGTGCCAGCAGTGAAGTAAGAGGTCTAAATGAGCAGTTCTTC. Translation gives CASSEVRGLNEQFF.